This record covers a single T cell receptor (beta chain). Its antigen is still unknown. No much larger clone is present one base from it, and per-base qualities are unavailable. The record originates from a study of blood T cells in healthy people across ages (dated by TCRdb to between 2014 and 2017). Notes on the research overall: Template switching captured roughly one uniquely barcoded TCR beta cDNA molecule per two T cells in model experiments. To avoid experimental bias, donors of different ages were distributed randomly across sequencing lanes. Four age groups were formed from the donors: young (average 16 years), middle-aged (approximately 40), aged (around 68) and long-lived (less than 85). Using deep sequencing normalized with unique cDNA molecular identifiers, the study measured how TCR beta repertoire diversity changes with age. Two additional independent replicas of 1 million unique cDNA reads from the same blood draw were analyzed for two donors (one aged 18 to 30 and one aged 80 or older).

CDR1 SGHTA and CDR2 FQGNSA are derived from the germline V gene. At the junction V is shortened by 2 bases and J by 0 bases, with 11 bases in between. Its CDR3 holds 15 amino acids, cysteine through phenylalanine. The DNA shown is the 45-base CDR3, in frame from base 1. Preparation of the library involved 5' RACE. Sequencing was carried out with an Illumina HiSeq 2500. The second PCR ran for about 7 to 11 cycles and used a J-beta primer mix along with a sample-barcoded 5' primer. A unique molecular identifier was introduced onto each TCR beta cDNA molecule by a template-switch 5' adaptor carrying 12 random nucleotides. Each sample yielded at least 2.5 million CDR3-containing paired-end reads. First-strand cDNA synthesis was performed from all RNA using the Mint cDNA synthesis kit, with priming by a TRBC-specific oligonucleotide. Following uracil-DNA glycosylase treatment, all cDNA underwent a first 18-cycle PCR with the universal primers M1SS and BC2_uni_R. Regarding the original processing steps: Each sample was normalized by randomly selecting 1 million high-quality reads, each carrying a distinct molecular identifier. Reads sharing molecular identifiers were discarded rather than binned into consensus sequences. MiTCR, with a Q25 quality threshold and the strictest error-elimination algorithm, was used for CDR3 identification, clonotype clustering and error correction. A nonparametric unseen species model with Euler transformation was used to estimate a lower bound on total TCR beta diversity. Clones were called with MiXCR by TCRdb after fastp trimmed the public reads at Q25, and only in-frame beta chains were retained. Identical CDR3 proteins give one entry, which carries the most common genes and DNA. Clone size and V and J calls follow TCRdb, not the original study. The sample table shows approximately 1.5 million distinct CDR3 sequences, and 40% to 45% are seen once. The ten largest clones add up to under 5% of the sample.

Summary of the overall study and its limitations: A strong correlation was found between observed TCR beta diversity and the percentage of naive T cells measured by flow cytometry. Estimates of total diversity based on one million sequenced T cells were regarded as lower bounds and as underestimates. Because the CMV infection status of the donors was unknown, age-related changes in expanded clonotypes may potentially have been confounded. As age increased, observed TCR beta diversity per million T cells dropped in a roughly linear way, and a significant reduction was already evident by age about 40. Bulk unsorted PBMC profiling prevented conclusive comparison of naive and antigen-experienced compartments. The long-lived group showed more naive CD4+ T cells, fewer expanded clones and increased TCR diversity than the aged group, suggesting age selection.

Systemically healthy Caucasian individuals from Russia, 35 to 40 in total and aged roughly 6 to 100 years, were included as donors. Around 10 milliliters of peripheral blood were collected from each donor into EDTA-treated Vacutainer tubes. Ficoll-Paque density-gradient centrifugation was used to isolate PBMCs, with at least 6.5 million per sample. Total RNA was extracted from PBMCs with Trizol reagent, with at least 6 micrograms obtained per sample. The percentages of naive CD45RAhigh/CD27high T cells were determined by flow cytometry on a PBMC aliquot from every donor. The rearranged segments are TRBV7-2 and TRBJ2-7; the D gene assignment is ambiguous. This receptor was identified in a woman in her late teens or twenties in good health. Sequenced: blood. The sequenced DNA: TGTGCCAGCAGCTTAAGGGTTTTTAGCTCCTACGAGCAGTACTTC. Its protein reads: CASSLRVFSSYEQYF.